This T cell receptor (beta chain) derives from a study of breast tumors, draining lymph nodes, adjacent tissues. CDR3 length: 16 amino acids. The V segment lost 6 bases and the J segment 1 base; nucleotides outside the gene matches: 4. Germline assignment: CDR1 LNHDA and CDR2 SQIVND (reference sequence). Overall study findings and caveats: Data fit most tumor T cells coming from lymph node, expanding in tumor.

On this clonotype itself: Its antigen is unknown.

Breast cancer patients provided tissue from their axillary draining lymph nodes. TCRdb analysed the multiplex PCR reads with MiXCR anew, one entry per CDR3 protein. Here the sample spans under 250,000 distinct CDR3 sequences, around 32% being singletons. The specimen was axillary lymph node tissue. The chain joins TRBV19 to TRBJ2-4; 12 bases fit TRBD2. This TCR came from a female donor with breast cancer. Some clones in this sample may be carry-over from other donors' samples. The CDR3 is CASSPSGRAAKNIQYF. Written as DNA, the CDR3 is TGTGCCAGTAGCCCTAGCGGGAGGGCCGCCAAAAACATTCAGTACTTC.